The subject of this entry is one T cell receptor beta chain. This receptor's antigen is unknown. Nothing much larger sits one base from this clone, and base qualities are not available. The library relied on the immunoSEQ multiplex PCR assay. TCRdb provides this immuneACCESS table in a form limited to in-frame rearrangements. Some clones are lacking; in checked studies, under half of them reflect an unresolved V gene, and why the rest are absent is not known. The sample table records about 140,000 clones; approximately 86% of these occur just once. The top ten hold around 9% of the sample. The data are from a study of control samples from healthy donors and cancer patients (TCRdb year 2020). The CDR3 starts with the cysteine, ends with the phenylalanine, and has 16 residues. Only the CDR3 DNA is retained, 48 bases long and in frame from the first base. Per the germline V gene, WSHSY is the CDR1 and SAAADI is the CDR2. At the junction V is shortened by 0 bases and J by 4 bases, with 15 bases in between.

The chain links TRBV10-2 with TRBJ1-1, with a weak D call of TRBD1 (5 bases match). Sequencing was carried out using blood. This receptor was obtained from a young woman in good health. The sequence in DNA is TGCGCCAGCAGTGAGTCGACGGAAGGGGTAGGCACTGAAGCTTTCTTT. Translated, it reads CASSESTEGVGTEAFF.